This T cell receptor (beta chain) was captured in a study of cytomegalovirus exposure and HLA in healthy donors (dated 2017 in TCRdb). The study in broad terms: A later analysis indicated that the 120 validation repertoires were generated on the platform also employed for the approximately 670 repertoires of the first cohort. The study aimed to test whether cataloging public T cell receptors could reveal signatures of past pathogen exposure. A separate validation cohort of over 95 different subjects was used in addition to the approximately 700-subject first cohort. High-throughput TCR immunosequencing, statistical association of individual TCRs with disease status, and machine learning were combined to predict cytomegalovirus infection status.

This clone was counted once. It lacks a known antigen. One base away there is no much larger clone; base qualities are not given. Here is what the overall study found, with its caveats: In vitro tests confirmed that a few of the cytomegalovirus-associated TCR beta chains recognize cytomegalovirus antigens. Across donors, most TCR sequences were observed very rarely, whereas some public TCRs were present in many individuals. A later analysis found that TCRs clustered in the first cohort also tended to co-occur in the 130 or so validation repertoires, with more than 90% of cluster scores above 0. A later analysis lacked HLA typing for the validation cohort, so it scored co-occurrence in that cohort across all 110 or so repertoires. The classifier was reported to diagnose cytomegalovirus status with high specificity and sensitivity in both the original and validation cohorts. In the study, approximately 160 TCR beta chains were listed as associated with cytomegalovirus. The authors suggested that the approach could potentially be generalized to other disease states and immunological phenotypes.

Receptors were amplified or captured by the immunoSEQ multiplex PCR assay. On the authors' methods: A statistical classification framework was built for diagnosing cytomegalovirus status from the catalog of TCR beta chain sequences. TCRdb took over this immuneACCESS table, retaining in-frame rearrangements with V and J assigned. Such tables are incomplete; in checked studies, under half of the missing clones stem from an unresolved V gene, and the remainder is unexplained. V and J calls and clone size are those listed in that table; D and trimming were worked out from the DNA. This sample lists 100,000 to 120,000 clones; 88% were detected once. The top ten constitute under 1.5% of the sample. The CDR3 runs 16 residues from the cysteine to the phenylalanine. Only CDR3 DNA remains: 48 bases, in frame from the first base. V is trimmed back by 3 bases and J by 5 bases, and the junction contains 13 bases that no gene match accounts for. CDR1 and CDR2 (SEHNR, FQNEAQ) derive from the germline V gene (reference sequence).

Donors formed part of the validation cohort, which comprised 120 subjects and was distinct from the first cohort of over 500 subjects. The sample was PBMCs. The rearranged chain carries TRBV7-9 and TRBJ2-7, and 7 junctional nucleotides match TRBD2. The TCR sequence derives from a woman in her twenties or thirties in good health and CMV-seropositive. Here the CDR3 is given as CASSLGLSTGRDEQYF. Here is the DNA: TGTGCCAGCAGCTTGGGACTATCCACGGGTCGGGACGAGCAGTACTTC.